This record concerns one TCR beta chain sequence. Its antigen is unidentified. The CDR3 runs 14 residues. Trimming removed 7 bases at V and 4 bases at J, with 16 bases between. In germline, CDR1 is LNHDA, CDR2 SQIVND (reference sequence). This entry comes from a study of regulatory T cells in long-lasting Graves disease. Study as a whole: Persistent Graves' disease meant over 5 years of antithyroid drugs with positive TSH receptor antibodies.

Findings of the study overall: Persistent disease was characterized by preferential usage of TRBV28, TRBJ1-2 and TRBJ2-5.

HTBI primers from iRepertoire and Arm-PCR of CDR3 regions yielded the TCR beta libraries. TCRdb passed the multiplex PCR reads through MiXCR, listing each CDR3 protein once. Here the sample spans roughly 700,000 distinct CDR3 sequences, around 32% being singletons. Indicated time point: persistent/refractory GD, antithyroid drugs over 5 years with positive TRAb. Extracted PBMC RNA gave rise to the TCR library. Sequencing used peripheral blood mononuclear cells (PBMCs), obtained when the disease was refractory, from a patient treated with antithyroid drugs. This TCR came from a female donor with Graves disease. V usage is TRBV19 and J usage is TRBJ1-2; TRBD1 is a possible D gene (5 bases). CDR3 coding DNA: TGTGCCAGTATACCTCTTTCAGGGAGCTATGGCTACACCTTC. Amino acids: CASIPLSGSYGYTF.